This T cell receptor (beta chain) emerged from a study of metastatic and nonmetastatic thyroid tumors. Study context: The comparison covered peripheral blood and tumor or nodule tissue in malignant and benign thyroid patients. General study points: Benign nodules reportedly had significantly lower TCR beta diversity than malignant thyroid tumors in blood and tumor.

No treatment of any kind had been given to any patient before thyroid surgery. Regarding this clone: Antigen unknown.

Germline V gives CDR1 MNHNS, CDR2 SASEGT. This CDR3 has 15 residues. The V gene lost 0 bases and the J gene lost 1 base, with 8 bases spanning the gap. Methods used by the authors: For papillary thyroid cancer, a distant-metastasis classifier was constructed from CDR3 differences observed across clinicopathological groups. TCRdb re-processed the PCR reads through MiXCR. For this entry, the V and J calls and clone size follow TCRdb and not the study's own pipeline. Seen here are 15,000 or so clones, about 25% observed once, and the top ten hold roughly 20%. Material: tumor tissue. This sequence joins TRBV6-1 and TRBJ2-3; no reliable D call. The sequence came from a female donor with papillary thyroid cancer or a benign thyroid nodule (not recorded which). Some clones in this sample may be carry-over from other donors' samples. The CDR3 DNA follows: TGTGCCAGCAGTGAAGCTTGGGGTGGCACAGATACGCAGTATTTT. Protein product: CASSEAWGGTDTQYF.